What follows is one T cell receptor beta chain and its context. Trimming cost V 4 bases and J 0 bases, with 13 bases left between them. The CDR3 is 15 residues long. CDR1 SGHDT and CDR2 YYEEEE come from the germline V gene. The entry originates in a study of shared clonotypes between healthy human individuals. The method was immunoSEQ multiplex PCR; TCRdb's version includes in-frame clones alone and lacks a portion of them. The profile shows nearly 1 million clones, 70% to 85% of them singletons. The sequence came from a man aged 18-30 years in good health. The chain uses TRBV5-6 and TRBJ1-1; no definite D call. Source material: memory CD4+ T cells sorted from blood. Indicated subset: CD45RA-negative fraction. The CDR3 sequence: CASSPKGGMNTEAFF. DNA of the CDR3: TGTGCCAGCAGCCCTAAGGGTGGGATGAACACTGAAGCTTTCTTT.